What follows is one T cell receptor beta chain and its context. This record belongs to a study of blood T cell repertoires in COVID-19. The protocol was immunoSEQ multiplex PCR, while the TCRdb copy is restricted to in-frame clones and leaves out a portion. This table has about 140,000 clones, 85% to 90% appearing once. This CDR3 is built from 13 residues. Germline loops: CDR1 SGHRS, CDR2 YFSETQ. Trimming stripped 3 bases from V and 6 bases from J, with 12 bases between. The chain combines TRBV5-1 with TRBJ1-1; a possible D gene is TRBD1 (6 bases). This TCR came from a woman of 80 years or more with acute or convalescent COVID-19. The specimen was peripheral blood. This chain's CDR3 is CASSWSRTAEAFF. In DNA, the CDR3 is TGCGCCAGCAGCTGGTCTCGGACAGCTGAAGCTTTCTTT. Filled out from reference TRBV5-1 and TRBJ1-1, the complete variable domain reads KAGVTQTPRYLIKTRGQQVTLSCSPISGHRSVSWYQQTPGQGLQFLFEYFSETQRNKGNFPGRFSGRQFSNSRSEMNVSTLELGDSALYLCASSWSRTAEAFFGQGTRLTVV.